Each of the 29 T cell receptor beta chains below was sequenced from the same sample in a study of T cell responses to AZD1222 COVID-19 vaccine. Repertoires were generated with immunoSEQ multiplex PCR, while TCRdb's copy carries only in-frame clones and drops some. The sample records about 210,000 clones, around 92% being singletons. This specimen was peripheral blood, taken on day 0 of AZD1222 vaccination. The origin of the receptors is an adult in good health.

The rearrangement uses TRBV7-9 and TRBJ1-5; TRBD1 might be the D (6 bases). V was cut by 5 bases and J by 5 bases, with 13 bases left in between. Looked up from germline, CDR1 is SEHNR and CDR2 is FQNEAQ (reference sequence). This CDR3 is built from 14 residues. The CDR3 sequence: CASSPRDTDQPQHF. CDR3 nucleotide sequence: TGTGCCAGCAGCCCCCGGGACACTGATCAGCCCCAGCATTTT.

The gene calls are TRBV7-2 and TRBJ2-7, with TRBD1 matching over 9 bases. This CDR3 has 14 residues. V lost 1 base to trimming and J lost 7 bases; unmatched junction nucleotides: 5. CDR1 is SGHTA and CDR2 is FQGNSA in the germline V gene. CDR3 loop: CASSLDRGQGEQYF. The CDR3 DNA is TGTGCCAGCAGCTTAGACAGGGGGCAAGGAGAGCAGTACTTC.

This clone came up once. The chain uses TRBV20-1 and TRBJ2-2; D ambiguous. V lost 3 bases to trimming and J lost 8 bases, with 10 bases between them. The length of the CDR3 is 12 residues. The germline V gene has CDR1 DFQATT and CDR2 SNEGSKA (reference sequence). The CDR3 sequence: CSASYRAGELFF. The CDR3 bases are TGCAGTGCTAGTTATAGGGCAGGGGAGCTGTTTTTT.

The chain carries TRBV11-2 and TRBJ2-1; perhaps TRBD2 as D (5 bases). The CDR3 is 19 amino acids. Germline CDR1 SGHAT, CDR2 FQNNGV. Trimming pared 0 bases from V and 6 bases from J, leaving 24 bases between. The CDR3, as DNA: TGTGCCAGCAGCTTAGATGGAGGCACAAGCCTCCCTATACGCAATGAGCAGTTCTTC. As protein: CASSLDGGTSLPIRNEQFF.

The rearrangement joins TRBV7-8 to TRBJ2-7, with 9 bases identical to TRBD2. Losses at the gene ends were 7 bases for V and 7 bases for J; bases not matched to a gene: 5. This CDR3 comprises 12 residues. From germline, CDR1 is SGHVS and CDR2 FQNEAQ. In DNA, the CDR3 is TGTGCCAGCATCGGGACTAGCAATGAGCAGTACTTC. Translating it yields CASIGTSNEQYF.

Notes on this clone: The CDR3 end shows no conserved phenylalanine or tryptophan, and so a read error is likely. Because the CDR3's place on the DNA is in doubt, the DNA is left out and the CDR3 is given as listed by TCRdb. V is TRBV24-1 and J is TRBJ1-2. Germline V gene lookup returns CDR1 KGHDR and CDR2 SFDVKD. The CDR3 comprises 9 residues, both ends counted. This chain's CDR3 is CATSLYTDS.

The chain links TRBV27 to TRBJ2-3; 9 bases line up with TRBD2. The CDR3 is made up of 16 amino acids. Losses at the gene ends were 9 bases for V and 6 bases for J; bases not matched to a gene: 16. From germline, CDR1 is MNHEY and CDR2 SMNVEV (reference sequence). CDR3 DNA sequence: TGTGCCAGACTTAGCGGGGGAGCTCTCTGCGACGATACGCAGTATTTT. It codes for CARLSGGALCDDTQYF.

The gene calls are TRBV7-2 and TRBJ1-4; D remains ambiguous. CDR1 and CDR2 from the germline V gene are SGHTA and FQGNSA. V lost 3 bases to trimming and J lost 4 bases, with 9 bases between them. The CDR3 spans 14 residues. As DNA, the CDR3 is TGTGCCAGCAGCTTTTTTGGGAATAATGAAAAACTGTTTTTT. It is translated as CASSFFGNNEKLFF.

This chain's CDR3 is CASSYAVEAFF. CDR3 DNA sequence: TGTGCCAGCAGTTATGCGGTTGAAGCTTTCTTT. This sequence joins TRBV6-2 or TRBV6-3 and TRBJ1-1; D unclear. CDR3 length: 11 amino acids. Germline lookup yields CDR1 MNHEY and CDR2 SVGEGT. The V and J ends lost 3 bases and 7 bases respectively, with 6 bases between them.

The chain links TRBV28 to TRBJ1-4; no definite D call. Deletions cut 6 bases from V and 0 bases from J, with 5 bases between. The CDR3 consists of 13 residues. Per germline, CDR1 MDHEN and CDR2 SYDVKM. CDR3 residues: CASRIATNEKLFF. Written as DNA, the CDR3 is TGTGCCAGCAGAATCGCAACTAATGAAAAACTGTTTTTT.

A word on this clone: Other DNA sequences from this sample encode an identical CDR3 as well. The chain has TRBV30 and TRBJ1-2; tentative D call: TRBD1 (5 bases). Deletions cut 2 bases from V and 6 bases from J, with 10 bases between. The CDR3 has 12 residues. Germline CDR1 is GTSNPN and CDR2 is SVGIG (reference sequence). CDR3 DNA: TGTGCCTGGAGTACCACGGGGGATGGCTACACCTTC. Amino acid sequence: CAWSTTGDGYTF.

The CDR3 protein is CASSEDEKLFF. The CDR3 DNA sequence: TGTGCCAGCAGTGAAGATGAAAAACTGTTTTTT. V and J are TRBV2 and TRBJ1-4; no reliable D call. V lost 1 base, J lost 6 bases, and 0 bases lay in between. Germline V gene lookup returns CDR1 SNHLY and CDR2 FYNNEI. CDR3 length equals 11 residues.

Here the CDR3 DNA reads TGTGCCAGCAGTTTCACCCAGGCCCCCGATTTATCCACTGAAGCTTTCTTT. It is translated as CASSFTQAPDLSTEAFF. The chain uses TRBV28 and TRBJ1-1; D not certain. Germline CDR1 is MDHEN and CDR2 is SYDVKM. The V end was cut by 3 bases, the J end by 4 bases, with 21 bases between. This CDR3 is 17 amino acids long.

The chain has TRBV28 and TRBJ2-2; 11 bases are a match to TRBD2. CDR1 is MDHEN, CDR2 SYDVKM, per germline. This CDR3 has 16 amino acids. V lost 5 bases, J lost 0 bases, and 2 bases stayed unmatched. DNA of the CDR3: TGTGCCAGCAGTCTGACTAGCGGGGCGAACACCGGGGAGCTGTTTTTT. This translates into CASSLTSGANTGELFF.

The chain is built from TRBV4-2 and TRBJ1-4, with D maybe TRBD1 (5 bases). Trimming cost V 0 bases and J 8 bases, with 16 bases left between them. CDR1 and CDR2 (germline): LGHNA, YNFKEQ. The length of the CDR3 is 16 residues. The DNA of the CDR3 is TGTGCCAGCAGCCAAGAAGGGACCTCCCCCTGGGAAAAACTGTTTTTT. Protein product: CASSQEGTSPWEKLFF.

CDR3 residues: CASSTGVAGGLGETQYF. In DNA, the CDR3 is TGTGCCAGCAGCACTGGGGTAGCGGGGGGGCTGGGAGAGACCCAGTACTTC. The V gene is TRBV11-2, the J gene TRBJ2-5, with 11 nucleotides matching TRBD2. V was clipped by 5 bases and J by 4 bases; unmatched bases: 12. Germline V gene sequence: CDR1 SGHAT, CDR2 FQNNGV. The CDR3 is 17 residues long.

This clone was counted only a few times. V gene TRBV3-1 (or the pseudogene TRBV3-2) combines with J gene TRBJ2-1, with 12 bases matching TRBD2. Germline-derived CDR1 and CDR2 are LGHDT and YNNKEL (reference sequence). Unmatched junction bases numbered 5, after V lost 6 bases and J lost 5 bases. The CDR3 sequence is 15 residues long. CDR3 nucleotides: TGTGCCAGCAGATCTAGCGGGGGGGCCCACAATGAGCAGTTCTTC. Amino acids: CASRSSGGAHNEQFF.

The V call is TRBV19, the J call TRBJ2-5; 8 nucleotides line up with TRBD1. Per germline, CDR1 LNHDA and CDR2 SQIVND (reference sequence). This CDR3 contains 15 residues. The V and J ends lost 5 bases and 5 bases, in that order; junction bases with no gene match: 10. The CDR3: CASSAHRTGRETQYF. In nucleotides, the CDR3 is TGTGCCAGTAGTGCCCACCGGACAGGGCGGGAGACCCAGTACTTC.

The J gene is TRBJ2-7, the V gene TRBV5-4, with 7 bases matching TRBD2. The CDR3 spans 12 residues. The J segment lost 6 bases and the V segment lost 5 bases, leaving 5 bases of the junction unmatched. The V gene's germline CDR1 is SGHNT and CDR2 YYREEE (reference sequence). CDR3 in DNA: TGTGCCAGCAGTCTGGGGGGGAGCGAGCAGTACTTC. Translating it yields CASSLGGSEQYF. The complete variable domain, with remaining parts taken from reference TRBV5-4 and TRBJ2-7, reads ETGVTQSPTHLIKTRGQQVTLRCSSQSGHNTVSWYQQALGQGPQFIFQYYREEENGRGNFPPRFSGLQFPNYSSELNVNALELDDSALYLCASSLGGSEQYFGPGTRLTVT.

This rearrangement joins TRBV3-1 (or the pseudogene TRBV3-2) to TRBJ2-1; D might be TRBD1 or TRBD2, each matching 5 bases. Trimming removed 5 bases at V and 5 bases at J, with 16 bases between. The CDR3 runs 15 residues. CDR1 LGHDT and CDR2 YNNKEL come from the germline V gene (reference sequence). The DNA of the CDR3 is TGTGCCAGCAGCGCCCGGGGCCTTAACCACAATGAGCAGTTCTTC. Encoded protein: CASSARGLNHNEQFF.

V usage is TRBV7-6 and J usage is TRBJ1-2; possibly TRBD1 for D (5 bases). The CDR3 consists of 15 residues. The germline gives CDR1 SGHVS, CDR2 FNYEAQ. V lost 5 bases and J lost 0, with 13 bases in between. CDR3: CASSRGQRSNYGYTF. CDR3 sequence (DNA): TGTGCCAGCAGCCGGGGCCAGAGGTCTAACTATGGCTACACCTTC.

The chain has TRBV5-8 and TRBJ2-7; a possible D gene is TRBD2 (5 bases). This CDR3 contains 14 residues. V dropped 1 base and J dropped 0 bases, with 8 bases sitting between them. Germline CDR1 is SGHTS and CDR2 is YDEGEE. The CDR3 spells CASSLTGNSYEQYF. DNA of the CDR3: TGTGCCAGCAGCTTGACCGGGAACTCCTACGAGCAGTACTTC.

CDR3 residues: CASSTGTLYNEQFF. The CDR3 DNA follows: TGTGCCAGCAGCACCGGGACACTATACAATGAGCAGTTCTTC. The V and J genes are TRBV9 and TRBJ2-1; D may be TRBD1 (6 bases). The CDR3 totals 14 residues. From germline, CDR1 is SGDLS and CDR2 YYNGEE. Trimming left V 4 bases short and J 4 bases short, with 12 bases between.

The V call is TRBV7-9, the J call TRBJ1-2; D gene ambiguous. Germline assignment: CDR1 SEHNR and CDR2 FQNEAQ (reference sequence). This CDR3 region has 13 residues. V was cut by 1 base and J by 6 bases, with 9 bases left in between. CDR3 in amino acids: CASSLGRPDGYTF. DNA for the CDR3: TGTGCCAGCAGCTTAGGACGCCCCGATGGCTACACCTTC. Looking up the rest from reference TRBV7-9 and TRBJ1-2 gives the full variable domain: DTGVSQNPRHKITKRGQNVTFRCDPISEHNRLYWYRQTLGQGPEFLTYFQNEAQLEKSRLLSDRFSAERPKGSFSTLEIQRTEQGDSAMYLCASSLGRPDGYTFGSGTRLTVV.

V is TRBV12-5 and J is TRBJ1-1; 8 bases map to TRBD1. The CDR3 runs 15 residues. The V gene end was trimmed by 1 base and the J gene end by 4 bases; junction bases not matched to a gene: 5. Per germline, CDR1 LGHNT and CDR2 FRNRAP. This chain's CDR3 is CASGLGTTGGTEAFF. CDR3 DNA sequence: TGTGCTAGTGGTTTGGGTACTACAGGGGGCACTGAAGCTTTCTTT.

The CDR3 DNA reads TGTGCCAGCAGCCCCCAACGATACAATGAGCAGTTCTTC. Amino acid sequence: CASSPQRYNEQFF. The chain joins TRBV9 to TRBJ2-1, with unresolved D. The germline gives CDR1 SGDLS, CDR2 YYNGEE. V dropped 4 bases and J dropped 4 bases, with 9 bases sitting between them. CDR3 length equals 13 residues.

This clone has a single count. The CDR3 bases are TGTGCCAGCAGCCCCCAGACAGGAAACTCCTACGAGCAGTACTTC. Translation: CASSPQTGNSYEQYF. The V and J genes are TRBV7-9 and TRBJ2-7, with D tentatively TRBD1 (6 bases). This CDR3 is 15 amino acids long. CDR1 and CDR2 from the germline V gene are SEHNR and FQNEAQ (reference sequence). Trimming cost V 5 bases and J 0 bases, with 14 bases left between them.

Here the CDR3 DNA reads TGTGCCAGCAGCCAAGGGGTAGTAGGCTACGAGCAGTACTTC. This codes for CASSQGVVGYEQYF. The chain recombines TRBV7-6 with TRBJ2-7, with D possibly matching TRBD1 (5 bases). The CDR3 totals 14 residues. V shed 5 bases and J shed 3 bases, with 14 bases lying between them. Per the germline V gene, CDR1 is SGHVS and CDR2 is FNYEAQ.

The rearrangement links TRBV2 to TRBJ1-4, with unresolved D. Germline CDR1 reads SNHLY; CDR2 reads FYNNEI. The CDR3 sequence is 12 residues long. V was clipped by 7 bases and J by 8 bases, with 11 bases between them. CDR3 amino acids: CASKEVSEKLFF. The CDR3 DNA sequence: TGTGCCAGCAAGGAGGTTTCCGAAAAACTGTTTTTT. Complete variable domain (other parts from reference TRBV2 and TRBJ1-4): EPEVTQTPSHQVTQMGQEVILRCVPISNHLYFYWYRQILGQKVEFLVSFYNNEISEKSEIFDDQFSVERPDGSNFTLKIRSTKLEDSAMYFCASKEVSEKLFFGSGTQLSVL.